This T cell receptor beta chain was recovered during a study of T cell clonality in common variable immunodeficiency. Study results and limitations: CVID subjects had higher TCRbeta clonality than healthy controls, most marked in about a third. Fewer deletions and N-nucleotide insertions were reportedly seen in common variable immunodeficiency TCR beta sequences.

This clone was detected ten times or more. Its antigen is not identified. Sequencing ends 3 residues short of the CDR3 end; the germline J gene provides the rest. Patients and controls were mostly of Caucasian heritage. CVID subjects had received replacement immunoglobulin for at least one year. Equal genomic DNA amounts from CVID and control samples were sequenced. Assay: immunoSEQ multiplex PCR; the TCRdb copy retains only in-frame clones and omits some. This record lists over 30,000 clones, none seen once only, and the top ten clones contain 28%. V dropped 3 bases and J dropped 7 bases, with 7 bases sitting between them. CDR1 and CDR2 (germline): DFQATT, SNEGSKA (reference sequence). This CDR3 is built from 11 residues.

The sequencing sample was made of peripheral blood mononuclear cells. The TCR sequence derives from a human donor with common variable immunodeficiency. V and J are TRBV20-1 and TRBJ2-4; no clear D. The sequenced part of the CDR3 DNA is TGCAGTGCTAGGGGCCCCAACATT. Its protein is CSARGPNI. The CDR3 in its entirety is CSARGPNIQYF.